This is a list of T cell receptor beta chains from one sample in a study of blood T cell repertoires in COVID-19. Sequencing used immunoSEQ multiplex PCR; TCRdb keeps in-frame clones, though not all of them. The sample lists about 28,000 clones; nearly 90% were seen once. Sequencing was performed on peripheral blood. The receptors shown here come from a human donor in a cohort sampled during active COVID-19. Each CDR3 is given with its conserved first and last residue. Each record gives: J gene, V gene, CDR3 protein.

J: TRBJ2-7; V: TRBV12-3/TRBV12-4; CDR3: CASRPQGSYEQYF
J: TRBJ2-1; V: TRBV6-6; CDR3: CASSAAPVQTNEQFF
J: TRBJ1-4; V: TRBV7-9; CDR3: CASSSGNIGEKLFF
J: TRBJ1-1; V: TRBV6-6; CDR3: CASSGRGTENTEAFF
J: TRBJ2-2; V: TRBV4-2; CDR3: CASSQGGGRTGELFF
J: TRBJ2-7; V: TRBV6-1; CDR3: CASSEGLAGLGEQYF
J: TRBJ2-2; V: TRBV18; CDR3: CASSSRELTGELFF
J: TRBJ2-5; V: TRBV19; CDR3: CASSRLAGNQETQYF
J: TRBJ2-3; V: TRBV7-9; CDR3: CASSSGLDTQYF
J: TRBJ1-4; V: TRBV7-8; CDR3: CASSLTRGGNEKLFF
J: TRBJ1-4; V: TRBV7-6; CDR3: CASSERQGEGEKLFF
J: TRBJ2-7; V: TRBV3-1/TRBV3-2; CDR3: CASSQGISYEQYF
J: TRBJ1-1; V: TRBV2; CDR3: CASSEALTGDYTEAFF
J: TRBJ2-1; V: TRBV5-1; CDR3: CASSGGQPYNEQFF
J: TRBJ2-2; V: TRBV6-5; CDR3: CASSPDRVNTGELFF
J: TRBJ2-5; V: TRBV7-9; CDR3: CASSSGQGAMQTQYF
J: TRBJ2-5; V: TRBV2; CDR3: CASSAGLAGGEETQYF
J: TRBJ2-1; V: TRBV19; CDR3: CASKQTGVSSYNEQFF